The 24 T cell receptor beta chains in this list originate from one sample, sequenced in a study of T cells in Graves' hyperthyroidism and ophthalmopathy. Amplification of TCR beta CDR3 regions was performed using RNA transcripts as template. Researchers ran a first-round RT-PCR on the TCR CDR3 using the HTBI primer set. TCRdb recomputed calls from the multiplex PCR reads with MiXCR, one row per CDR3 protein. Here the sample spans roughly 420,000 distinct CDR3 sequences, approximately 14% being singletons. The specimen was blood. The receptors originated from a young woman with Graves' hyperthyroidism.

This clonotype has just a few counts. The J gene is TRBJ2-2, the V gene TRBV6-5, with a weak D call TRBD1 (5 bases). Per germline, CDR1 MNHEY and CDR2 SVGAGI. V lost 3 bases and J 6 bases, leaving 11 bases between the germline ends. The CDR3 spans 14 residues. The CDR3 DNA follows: TGTGCCAGCAGTTATCAGGGAAACGCCGGGGAGCTGTTTTTT. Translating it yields CASSYQGNAGELFF.

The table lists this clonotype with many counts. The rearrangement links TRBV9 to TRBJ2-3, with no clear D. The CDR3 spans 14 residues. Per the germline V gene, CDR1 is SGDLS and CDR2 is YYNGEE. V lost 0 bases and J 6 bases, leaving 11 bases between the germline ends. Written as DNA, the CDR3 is TGTGCCAGCAGCGTAGAGGGCCCCTCGGATACGCAGTATTTT. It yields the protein CASSVEGPSDTQYF.

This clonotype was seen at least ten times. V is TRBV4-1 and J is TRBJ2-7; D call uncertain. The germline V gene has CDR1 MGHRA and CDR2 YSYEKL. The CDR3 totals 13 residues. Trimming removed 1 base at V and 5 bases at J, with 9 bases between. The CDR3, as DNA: TGCGCCAGCAGCCAAGGGGTGGGGAACGAGCAGTACTTC. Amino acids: CASSQGVGNEQYF.

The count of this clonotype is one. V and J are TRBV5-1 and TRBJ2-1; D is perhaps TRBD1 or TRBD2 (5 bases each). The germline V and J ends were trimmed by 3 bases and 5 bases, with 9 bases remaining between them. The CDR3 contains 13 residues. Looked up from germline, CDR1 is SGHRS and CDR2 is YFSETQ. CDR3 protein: CASSWGPNNEQFF. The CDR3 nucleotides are TGCGCCAGCAGCTGGGGACCCAACAATGAGCAGTTCTTC.

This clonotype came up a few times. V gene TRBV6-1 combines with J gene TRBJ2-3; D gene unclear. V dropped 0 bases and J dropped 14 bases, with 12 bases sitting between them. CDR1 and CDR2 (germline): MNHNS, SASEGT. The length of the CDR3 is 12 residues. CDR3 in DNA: TGTGCCAGCAGTGAAGCGGCTAGTACCCCGTATTTT. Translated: CASSEAASTPYF.

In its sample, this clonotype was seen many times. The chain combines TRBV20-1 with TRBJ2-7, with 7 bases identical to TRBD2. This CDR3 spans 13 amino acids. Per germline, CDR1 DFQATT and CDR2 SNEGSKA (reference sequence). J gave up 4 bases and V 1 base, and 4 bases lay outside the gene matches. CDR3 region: CSARGGSPYEQYF. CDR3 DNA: TGCAGTGCTAGAGGCGGGAGCCCATACGAGCAGTACTTC.

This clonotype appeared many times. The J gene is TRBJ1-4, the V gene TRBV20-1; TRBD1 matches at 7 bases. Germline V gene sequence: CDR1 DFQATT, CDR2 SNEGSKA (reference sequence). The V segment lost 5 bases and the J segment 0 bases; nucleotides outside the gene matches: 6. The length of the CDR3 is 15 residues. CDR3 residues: CSAPPGQSTNEKLFF. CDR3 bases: TGCAGTGCTCCTCCGGGACAGTCAACTAATGAAAAACTGTTTTTT.

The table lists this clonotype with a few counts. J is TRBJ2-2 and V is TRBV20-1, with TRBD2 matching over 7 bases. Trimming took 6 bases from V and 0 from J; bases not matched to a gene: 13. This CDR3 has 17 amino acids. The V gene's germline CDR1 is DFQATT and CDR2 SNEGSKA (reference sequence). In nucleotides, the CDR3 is TGCAGTGCAAATGGGGGGGAGACACAGCCGAACACCGGGGAGCTGTTTTTT. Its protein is CSANGGETQPNTGELFF.

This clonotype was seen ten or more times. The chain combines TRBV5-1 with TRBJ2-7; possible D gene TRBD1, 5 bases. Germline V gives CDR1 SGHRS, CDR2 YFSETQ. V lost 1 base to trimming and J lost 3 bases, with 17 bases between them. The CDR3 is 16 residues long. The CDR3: CASSLTPTVTLYEQYF. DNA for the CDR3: TGCGCCAGCAGCTTGACCCCGACAGTTACCCTCTACGAGCAGTACTTC.

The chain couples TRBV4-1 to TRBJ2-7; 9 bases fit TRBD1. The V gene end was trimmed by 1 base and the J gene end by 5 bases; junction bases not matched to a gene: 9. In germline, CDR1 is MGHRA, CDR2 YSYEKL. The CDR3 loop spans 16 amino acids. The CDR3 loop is CASSQVARDRAHEQYF. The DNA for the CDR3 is TGCGCCAGCAGCCAAGTAGCCCGGGACAGGGCCCACGAGCAGTACTTC.

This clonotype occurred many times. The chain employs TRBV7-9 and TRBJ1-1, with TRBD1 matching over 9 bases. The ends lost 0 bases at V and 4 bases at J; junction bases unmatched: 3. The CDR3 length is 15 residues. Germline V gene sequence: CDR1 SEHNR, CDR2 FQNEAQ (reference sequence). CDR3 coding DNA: TGTGCCAGCAGCTTAGCGGACAGGGGCGGCACTGAAGCTTTCTTT. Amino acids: CASSLADRGGTEAFF.

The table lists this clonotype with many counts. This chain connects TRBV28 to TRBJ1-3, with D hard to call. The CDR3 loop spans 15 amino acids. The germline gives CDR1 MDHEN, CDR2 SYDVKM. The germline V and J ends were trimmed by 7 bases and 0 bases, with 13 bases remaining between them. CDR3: CASMDRQYSGNTIYF. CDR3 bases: TGTGCCAGCATGGATAGGCAGTACTCTGGAAACACCATATATTTT.

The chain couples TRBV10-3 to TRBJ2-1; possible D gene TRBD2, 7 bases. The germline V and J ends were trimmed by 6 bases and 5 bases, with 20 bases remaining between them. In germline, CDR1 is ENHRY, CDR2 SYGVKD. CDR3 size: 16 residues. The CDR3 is CAIRPTWGGRNNEQFF. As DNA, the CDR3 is TGTGCCATCAGACCGACGTGGGGGGGGCGCAACAATGAGCAGTTCTTC.

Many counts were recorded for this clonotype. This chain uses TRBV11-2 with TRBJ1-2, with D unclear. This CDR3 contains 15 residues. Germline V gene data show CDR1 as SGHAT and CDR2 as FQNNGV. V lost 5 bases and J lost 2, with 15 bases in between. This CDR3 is CASSKTAIKNYGYTF. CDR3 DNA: TGTGCCAGCAGCAAAACCGCTATAAAGAACTATGGCTACACCTTC.

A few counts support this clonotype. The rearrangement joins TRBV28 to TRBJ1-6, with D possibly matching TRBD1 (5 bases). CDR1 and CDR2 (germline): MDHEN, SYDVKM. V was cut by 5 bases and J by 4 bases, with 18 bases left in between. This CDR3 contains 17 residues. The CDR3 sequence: CASSPRTKLTYNSPLHF. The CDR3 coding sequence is TGTGCCAGCAGTCCCCGGACAAAACTAACTTATAATTCACCCCTCCACTTT.

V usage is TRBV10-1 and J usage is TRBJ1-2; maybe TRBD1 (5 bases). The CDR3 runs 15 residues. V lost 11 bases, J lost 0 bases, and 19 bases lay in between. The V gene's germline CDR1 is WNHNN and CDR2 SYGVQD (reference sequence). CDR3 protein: CAGGGAGGTNYGYTF. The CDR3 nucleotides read TGCGCCGGAGGTGGGGCAGGCGGGACTAACTATGGCTACACCTTC.

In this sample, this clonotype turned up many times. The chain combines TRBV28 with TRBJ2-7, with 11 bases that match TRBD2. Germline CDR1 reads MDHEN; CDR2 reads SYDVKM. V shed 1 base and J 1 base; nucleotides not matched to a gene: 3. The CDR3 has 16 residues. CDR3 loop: CASSLYSGGGSYEQYF. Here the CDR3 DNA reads TGTGCCAGCAGTTTATATAGCGGGGGGGGGTCCTACGAGCAGTACTTC. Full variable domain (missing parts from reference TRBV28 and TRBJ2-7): DVKVTQSSRYLVKRTGEKVFLECVQDMDHENMFWYRQDPGLGLRLIYFSYDVKMKEKGDIPEGYSVSREKKERFSLILESASTNQTSMYLCASSLYSGGGSYEQYFGPGTRLTVT.

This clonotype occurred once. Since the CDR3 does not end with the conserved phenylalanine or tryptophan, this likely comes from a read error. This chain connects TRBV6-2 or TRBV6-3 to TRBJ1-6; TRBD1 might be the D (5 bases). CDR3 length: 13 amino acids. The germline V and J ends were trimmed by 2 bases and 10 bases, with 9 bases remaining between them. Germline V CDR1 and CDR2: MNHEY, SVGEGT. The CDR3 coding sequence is TGTGCCAGCAGTTACAGGGGAGGATCACCCCTCCACCTT. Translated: CASSYRGGSPLHL.

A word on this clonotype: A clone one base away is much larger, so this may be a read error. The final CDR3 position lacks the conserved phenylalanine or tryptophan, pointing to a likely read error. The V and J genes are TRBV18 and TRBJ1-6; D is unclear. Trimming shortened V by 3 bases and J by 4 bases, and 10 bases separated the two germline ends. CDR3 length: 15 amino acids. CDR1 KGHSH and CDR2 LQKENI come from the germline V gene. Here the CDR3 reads CASSPGGPYNSPLHS. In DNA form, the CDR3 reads TGTGCCAGCTCACCTGGAGGCCCTTATAATTCACCCCTCCACTCT.

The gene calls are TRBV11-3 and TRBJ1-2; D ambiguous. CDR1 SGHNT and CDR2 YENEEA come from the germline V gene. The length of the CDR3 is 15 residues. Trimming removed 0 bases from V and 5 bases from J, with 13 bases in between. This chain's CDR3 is CASSLDPAYPYGYTF. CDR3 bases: TGTGCCAGCAGCTTAGATCCCGCCTACCCTTATGGCTACACCTTC.

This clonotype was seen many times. CDR3 nucleotides: TGTGCTAGTGGTTCCCGGGACAGCTATTACAATGAGCAGTTCTTC. Its translation: CASGSRDSYYNEQFF. The rearrangement joins TRBV12-5 to TRBJ2-1; 7 nucleotides align to TRBD1. With V trimmed by 4 bases and J by 4 bases, 7 bases remained unmatched. CDR3 length: 15 residues. Germline lookup yields CDR1 LGHNT and CDR2 FRNRAP. Full variable domain (outside the CDR3, taken from reference TRBV12-5 and TRBJ2-1): DARVTQTPRHKVTEMGQEVTMRCQPILGHNTVFWYRQTMMQGLELLAYFRNRAPLDDSGMPKDRFSAEMPDATLATLKIQPSEPRDSAVYFCASGSRDSYYNEQFFGPGTRLTVL.

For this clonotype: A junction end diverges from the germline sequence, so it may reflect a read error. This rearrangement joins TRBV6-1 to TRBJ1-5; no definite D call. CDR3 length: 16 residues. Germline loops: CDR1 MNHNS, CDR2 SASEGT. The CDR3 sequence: CTSSERGQAGNQPQHF. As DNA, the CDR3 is TGTACCAGCAGTGAACGTGGGCAGGCGGGCAATCAGCCCCAGCATTTT.

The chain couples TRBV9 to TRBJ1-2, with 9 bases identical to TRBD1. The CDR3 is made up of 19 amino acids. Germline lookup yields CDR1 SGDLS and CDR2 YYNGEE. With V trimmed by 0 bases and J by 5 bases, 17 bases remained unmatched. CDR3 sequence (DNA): TGTGCCAGCAGCGTAGCTCCCCTGGGACAGGGATGGGGCTTATATGGCTACACCTTC. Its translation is CASSVAPLGQGWGLYGYTF. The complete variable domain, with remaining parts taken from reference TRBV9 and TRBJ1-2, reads DSGVTQTPKHLITATGQRVTLRCSPRSGDLSVYWYQQSLDQGLQFLIQYYNGEERAKGNILERFSAQQFPDLHSELNLSSLELGDSALYFCASSVAPLGQGWGLYGYTFGSGTRLTVV.

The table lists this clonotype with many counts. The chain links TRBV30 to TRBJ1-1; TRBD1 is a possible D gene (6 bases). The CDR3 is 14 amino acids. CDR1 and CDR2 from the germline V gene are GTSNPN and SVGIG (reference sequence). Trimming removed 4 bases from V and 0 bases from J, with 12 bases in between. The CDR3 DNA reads TGTGCCTGGAACAGGGCCCTCTTGAACACTGAAGCTTTCTTT. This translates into CAWNRALLNTEAFF.